This T cell receptor (beta chain) was sequenced in a study of vaccination and CD4 T cells after COVID-19 (dated 2022 in TCRdb). About the full investigation: Every convalescent patient had a positive nasal swab PCR test for SARS-CoV-2, with mild disease in roughly nine patients and severe disease in one. Each participant got two doses of either the Pfizer-BioNTech BNT162b2 vaccine (n=8) or the Moderna mRNA-1273 vaccine (n=2). Control cultures received a CEFX viral epitope pool as the positive control, an HIV-1 Nef peptide pool as the negative control, or no peptide. In around 9 COVID-19 convalescent patients and several infection-naive healthy vaccine recipients, researchers compared the spike-specific CD4+ TCR repertoire from before mRNA vaccination with the repertoire from after. Post-COVID blood samples were collected from convalescent patients a median of around 100 days after diagnosis, with a range of roughly 30 to 161 days. The convalescent cohort comprised six males and four females, including two Hispanic individuals, seven Caucasians, two Asians and one multiracial person. The cultures were stimulated with overlapping spike peptide pools from SARS-CoV-2 and from the common cold coronaviruses HCoV-NL63, HCoV-OC43 and HCoV-229E. Post-vaccine blood samples were collected a median of 72 days after the second vaccine dose, ranging from roughly 12 to 250 days. What the authors observed across the whole study: Nearly all vaccine-specific clones in convalescent patients (304 of 307) were mono-reactive for SARS-CoV-2 spike rather than cross-reactive with common cold coronaviruses. An increase in the median number of SARS-CoV-2-reactive clonotypes from around 20 after infection to 38 after vaccination was observed, but the change was not found to be significant. Among convalescent patients, a median about 86% of the SARS-CoV-2-reactive clones seen after vaccination appeared only after vaccination, which suggests priming specific to the vaccine. The study included relatively few convalescent patients and did not analyze early timepoints after natural infection.

As encoded in the germline V gene, CDR1 is MDHEN while CDR2 is SYDVKM. The CDR3 starts with the cysteine, ends with the phenylalanine, and has 12 residues. CDR3 DNA is the only sequence kept; it has 36 bases, read in frame from the first base. V is reduced by 6 bases and J by 4 bases, leaving a spacing of 10 bases between them. Receptors were amplified or captured by PCR. TCR sequencing of DNA from cultured CD4+ T cells used the Oncomine TCR Beta short-read assay at the Johns Hopkins FTIC core. The QIAamp micro DNA kit was used to extract genomic DNA from the cultured CD4+ T cells. Oncomine TCR Beta libraries from cultured CD4+ T cells were pooled using unique dual indexes and sequenced on an Illumina iSeq 100. Per the source publication's procedure: Non-productive sequences were filtered out, and CDR3s that did not start with C, did not end with F or W, or were shorter than 7 amino acids were discarded. The MANAFEST web application was used to identify antigen-specific clonotypes by comparing peptide-stimulated wells against reference wells and other culture wells. To be called positive, a clone needed an FDR below 0.05, an odds ratio above 5, and a productive frequency above 0.1% in at least two of three replicate wells. Cross-reactive clonotypes were defined as significantly expanded in both SARS-CoV-2 spike wells and at least one common cold coronavirus spike condition. Similarity between CDR3 sequences was evaluated in R version 3.6.1 using Levenshtein distances (stringdist) and unrooted phylogenetic trees (ape). TCRdb took the public reads, trimmed them with fastp at Q25, ran MiXCR for clone calling and kept in-frame beta chains. Identical CDR3 protein sequences are pooled into one entry, listed with their most common genes and DNA. These V and J calls rely on TCRdb rather than the paper's analysis. For this sample there are approximately 21,000 distinct CDR3 sequences; 45% to 70% appear just once. The ten largest clonotypes hold around a sixth of the sample.

Concerning this clonotype itself: Its antigen has not been determined. Per-nucleotide qualities are absent, and no much larger clonotype sits a single base away.

The sample's treatment or condition label, decoded: approximately 9-day PBMC culture with coronavirus spike peptide pools or control peptides (ViraFEST assay). The ViraFEST assay, used in the study, expanded antigen-specific T cells with peptide pools and then identified the expanded clonotypes through TCR sequencing. Positive SARS-CoV-2 PCR tests in the convalescent patients dated from March to December 2020, before Alpha, Beta and Delta variants emerged in the United States. Each well held about 2.2 million PBMCs cultured in IMDM containing approximately 5% human AB serum and around 9.2 IU/ml IL-2, with about 9.1 ug/ml peptide pools added. On days 3 and 7, half of the culture medium was replaced with fresh IL-2-containing medium. After ten to eleven days of culture, CD4+ T cells were isolated by negative selection using the EasySep CD4+ T cell isolation kit. Ficoll-Paque Plus gradient centrifugation was used to isolate PBMCs from whole blood, and the isolated PBMCs were then either used fresh or cryopreserved at -140C. Triplicate wells were generally used for each culture condition.

The TCR sequence derives from a human donor who had recovered from COVID-19. Source material: CD4+ T cells from blood, cultured in vitro. The chain is assembled from TRBV28 and TRBJ2-7; no D gene can be assigned with confidence. The CDR3 protein is CASRPDGYEQYF. The bases read TGTGCCAGCAGACCGGACGGGTACGAGCAGTACTTC.